This T cell receptor beta chain originates from a study of radiotherapy plus CTLA-4 blockade in lung cancer. In germline, CDR1 is SSHAT, CDR2 FNYEAQ (reference sequence). The CDR3 runs to 13 residues. V lost 1 base and J lost 1, with 3 bases in between. Study results and caveats: Early blood T cell clone dynamics reportedly forecast response best, with interferon-beta.

This table comes from immunoSEQ multiplex PCR, and its TCRdb copy is limited to in-frame clones, with some not included. The sample consists of about 77,000 clones, 70% to 85% of them appearing once. Remarks on this clone: Its antigen is undetermined.

It was focal radiation plus CTLA-4 blockade with ipilimumab that patients with chemo-refractory metastatic non-small-cell lung cancer received. The material sequenced was peripheral blood, taken from a patient treated with radiotherapy plus ipilimumab. The rearrangement joins TRBV7-7 to TRBJ2-3; no clear D gene. This receptor was identified in a human donor with non-small cell lung cancer whose response to radiotherapy plus ipilimumab could not be evaluated. CDR3 nucleotides: TGTGCCAGCAGCTTAGTAGGCACAGATACGCAGTATTTT. This codes for CASSLVGTDTQYF.